This T cell receptor beta chain was identified in a study of OX40 agonist ivuxolimab in advanced cancers. Study-level background: Mean age approximately 59 years, range roughly 20 to 85; around 80% male. Study conclusions and caveats: At doses 0.1 to 3.0 mg/kg, CD4+ and CD8+ clones expanded.

Measured with immunoSEQ multiplex PCR; TCRdb has only the in-frame clones, and not every one. The repertoire has about 56,000 clones, about nine tenths of them found once; the top ten carry roughly 25%. In regard to this clone: What it binds is not known.

Sequencing was performed on CD4+ or CD8+ T cells sorted from blood, taken in a trial of the OX40 agonist ivuxolimab. The TCR comes from an adult with an advanced solid tumor such as melanoma, head and neck, liver or kidney cancer.

CDR3 amino acids: CSAGTESYNEQFF. The CDR3 bases are TGCAGCGCTGGGACAGAGTCTTACAATGAGCAGTTCTTC. The chain carries TRBV29-1 and TRBJ2-1, with TRBD1 identical over 7 bases. This CDR3 comprises 13 residues. The V gene end was trimmed by 7 bases and the J gene end by 4 bases; junction bases not matched to a gene: 7. Germline CDR1 reads SQVTM; CDR2 reads ANQGSEA.